This TCR beta chain was obtained from a study of blood T cells in healthy people across ages. Broader study findings: Age showed a roughly linear inverse relationship with TCR beta diversity per million T cells.

Turning to this clonotype: What it recognizes is unknown.

It was with a sample-barcoded 5' primer and a J-beta primer mix that a second PCR of roughly 7 to 11 cycles was run. From the 5' RACE reads, TCRdb called clonotypes with MiXCR, one entry per CDR3 protein. The repertoire holds fewer than 1,000,000 distinct CDR3 sequences, with approximately 44% as singletons. Trimming pared 0 bases from V and 3 bases from J, leaving 14 bases between. Germline loops: CDR1 DFQATT, CDR2 SNEGSKA (reference sequence). This CDR3 region has 15 residues. Source material: blood. The rearrangement joins TRBV20-1 to TRBJ1-1, with D uncertain. The source of this sequence is a man aged 55 to 70 in good health. CDR3 in DNA: TGCAGTGCTAGAGATCTTTTAATGGCCGACACTGAAGCTTTCTTT. Its translation: CSARDLLMADTEAFF.